What follows are 5 T cell receptor beta chains derived from one specimen sequenced in a study of blood T cell repertoires in COVID-19. The data were produced by immunoSEQ multiplex PCR, yet TCRdb's version contains in-frame clones alone and is incomplete. Here the sample spans hundreds of thousands of clones, 90% being singletons. Material for sequencing was PBMCs or T cells enriched from blood (not recorded which). These receptors were obtained from a woman aged 18-29 years with acute COVID-19.

This chain links TRBV7-2 with TRBJ2-2, with TRBD2 as a possible D gene (5 bases). Germline CDR1 reads SGHTA; CDR2 reads FQGNSA. CDR3 length equals 15 residues. The ends were cut back, 4 bases at V and 5 bases at J, with 14 bases in the middle. The CDR3 region is CASSSEPRGTGELFF. The CDR3 nucleotides are TGTGCCAGCAGCTCAGAACCACGGGGTACCGGGGAGCTGTTTTTT.

The chain has TRBV6-5 and TRBJ2-2, with 9 bases aligning to TRBD1. The CDR3 is 16 residues long. The germline V gene encodes CDR1 MNHEY and CDR2 SVGAGI. The trim removed 0 bases at V and 1 base at J, leaving 0 bases unmatched. The CDR3 DNA reads as TGTGCCAGCAGTTACTCGGACAGGGGGAACACCGGGGAGCTGTTTTTT. Translating it yields CASSYSDRGNTGELFF.

The rearrangement joins TRBV27 to TRBJ1-5; weak D call: TRBD1 (6 bases). The CDR3 runs to 14 residues. Germline V CDR1 and CDR2: MNHEY, SMNVEV (reference sequence). The V end was cut by 9 bases, the J end by 4 bases, with 16 bases between. CDR3 amino acids: CASRLQGSNQPQHF. CDR3 nucleotide sequence: TGTGCCAGTAGACTACAGGGTTCGAATCAGCCCCAGCATTTT.

This sequence joins TRBV6-2 or TRBV6-3 and TRBJ1-5; 11 bases align to TRBD1. The length of the CDR3 is 16 residues. V was pared by 2 bases and J by 4 bases, with 4 bases of the junction left unmatched. Per the germline V gene, CDR1 is MNHEY and CDR2 is SVGEGT. The CDR3 sequence: CASSYLGQGANQPQHF. CDR3 coding DNA: TGTGCCAGCAGTTACCTTGGACAGGGGGCAAATCAGCCCCAGCATTTT.

The chain has TRBV21-1 and TRBJ2-3; the DNA was not used to check the table's D call, TRBD2. TRBV21-1 is designated a pseudogene. CDR3 size: 18 residues. Written as DNA, the CDR3 is TGTGCCAGCAGCAAAGTGACTAGCGGGCAACCAAGCACAGATACGCAGTATTTT. Amino acids: CASSKVTSGQPSTDTQYF.